The 29 T cell receptor beta chains in this list originate from one sample, sequenced in a study of breast tumors, draining lymph nodes, adjacent tissues (dated by TCRdb to between 2015 and 2016). Libraries came from multiplex PCR. Sequencing took place on an Illumina HiSeq 2000. TCRdb trimmed the raw reads at Q25, called clones with MiXCR and kept productive beta chains. Records with the same CDR3 protein are collapsed into one entry carrying the most frequent genes and DNA. The sample includes approximately 210,000 distinct CDR3 sequences, with 32% observed a single time. The ten largest clones take up 1.3% to 1.5% of the sample. Lymph node samples were obtained from the axillary draining lymph nodes of breast cancer patients. The specimen sequenced was axillary lymph node tissue. The origin of the receptors is a female donor with breast cancer. Some clones in this sample may be carry-over from other donors' samples.

The sample holds many counts of this clonotype. V gene TRBV19 combines with J gene TRBJ2-5, with 10 bases aligning to TRBD2. Looked up from germline, CDR1 is LNHDA and CDR2 is SQIVND (reference sequence). J gave up 7 bases and V 1 base, and 3 bases lay outside the gene matches. This CDR3 is built from 14 residues. CDR3 protein: CASSIGTSGGTQYF. In DNA, the CDR3 is TGTGCCAGTAGTATAGGGACTAGCGGCGGGACCCAGTACTTC.

This clonotype was picked up many times. The chain combines TRBV20-1 with TRBJ1-2; no clear D. The V end was cut by 2 bases, the J end by 3 bases, with 13 bases between. Germline CDR1 and CDR2: DFQATT and SNEGSKA (reference sequence). This CDR3 spans 14 amino acids. In DNA, the CDR3 is TGCAGTGCTAGAAAGGGTGGGGAGCACTATGGCTACACCTTC. Its translation: CSARKGGEHYGYTF.

This clonotype was observed many times. The V call is TRBV5-1, the J call TRBJ2-7; 8 bases line up with TRBD1. Germline V gene lookup returns CDR1 SGHRS and CDR2 YFSETQ. This CDR3 is 14 amino acids long. The ends lost 4 bases at V and 5 bases at J; junction bases unmatched: 8. CDR3 in amino acids: CASSRPGGLHEQYF. For the CDR3, the DNA is TGCGCCAGCAGCAGGCCAGGGGGCCTCCACGAGCAGTACTTC.

In this sample, this clonotype turned up many times. The CDR3 protein is CASSPTGGNEQFF. DNA for the CDR3: TGTGCCAGTAGTCCGACAGGGGGGAATGAGCAGTTCTTC. This sequence joins TRBV19 and TRBJ2-1; 9 nucleotides align to TRBD1. The J segment lost 7 bases and the V segment lost 5 bases, leaving 3 bases of the junction unmatched. CDR3 size: 13 residues. Germline assignment: CDR1 LNHDA and CDR2 SQIVND (reference sequence).

This clonotype was detected ten times or more. This chain uses TRBV19 with TRBJ2-3; weak D call: TRBD1 (6 bases). There are 13 residues in the CDR3. The germline gives CDR1 LNHDA, CDR2 SQIVND (reference sequence). V gave up 3 bases and J gave up 3 bases, with 7 bases separating them. CDR3 loop: CASSMQGTDTQYF. CDR3 in DNA: TGTGCCAGTAGTATGCAGGGGACAGATACGCAGTATTTT.

In this sample, this clonotype turned up many times. The rearrangement uses TRBV4-3 and TRBJ2-5; 13 bases align to TRBD2. V lost 0 bases, J lost 0 bases, and 10 bases stayed unmatched. The CDR3 runs 20 residues. Germline V lookup: CDR1 LGHNA, CDR2 YSLEER. In DNA, the CDR3 is TGCGCCAGCAGCCAAGATTGGGCAGCTGGGACTAGCGGGAACCAAGAGACCCAGTACTTC. Protein sequence: CASSQDWAAGTSGNQETQYF.

The rearrangement joins TRBV20-1 to TRBJ1-5; 10 positions agree with TRBD1. The CDR3 has 14 amino acids. J was trimmed by 6 bases and V by 4 bases; bases with no gene match: 6. Germline CDR1 is DFQATT and CDR2 is SNEGSKA (reference sequence). The CDR3 bases are TGCAGTGCTATCGGGGACAGGGGCGTTCAGCCCCAGCATTTT. Translated, it gives CSAIGDRGVQPQHF.

Many counts were recorded for this clonotype. With a much larger clone just one base away, this may be a read error. V is TRBV6-6 and J is TRBJ2-7, with 8 bases identical to TRBD2. V shed 5 bases and J 7 bases; nucleotides not matched to a gene: 10. CDR3 length equals 14 residues. Germline V gives CDR1 MNHNY, CDR2 SVGAGI (reference sequence). Here the CDR3 DNA reads TGTGCCAGCAGTCACTGGCGGGAGGCGGTAGAGCAGTACTTC. Translated, it gives CASSHWREAVEQYF.

This clonotype was counted at least ten times. The CDR3, as DNA: TGTGCCAGCAGCTTAGGAGGTAGGGGGGGCGCAGATACGCAGTATTTT. Translated, it gives CASSLGGRGGADTQYF. The V and J genes are TRBV11-2 and TRBJ2-3; D might be TRBD2 (7 bases). This CDR3 comprises 16 residues. In germline, CDR1 is SGHAT, CDR2 FQNNGV. The V end lost 1 base, the J end lost 4 bases, and 15 bases lay between the germline ends.

This clonotype was picked up many times. The chain is built from TRBV6-5 and TRBJ2-7; D may be TRBD1 or TRBD2 (6 bases each). This CDR3 is built from 15 residues. Germline CDR1 and CDR2: MNHEY and SVGAGI. Trimming removed 8 bases at V and 6 bases at J, with 23 bases between. CDR3 DNA sequence: TGTGCCAGCGGACGCAAACCGGGACGGGGGCGCGAGCAGTACTTC. Its translation: CASGRKPGRGREQYF.

The sample holds one count of this clonotype. This chain joins TRBV20-1 and TRBJ2-7; TRBD1 aligns across 9 bases. CDR1 and CDR2 from the germline V gene are DFQATT and SNEGSKA (reference sequence). CDR3 length: 14 amino acids. The trim removed 5 bases at V and 5 bases at J, leaving 10 bases unmatched. CDR3 in DNA: TGCAGTGCTGCACGGGACAGGGTAAGCCACGAGCAGTACTTC. It translates to CSAARDRVSHEQYF.

V gene TRBV10-3 combines with J gene TRBJ2-5, with 11 nucleotides matching TRBD1. J was trimmed by 5 bases and V by 7 bases; bases with no gene match: 6. This CDR3 is built from 14 residues. The V gene's germline CDR1 is ENHRY and CDR2 SYGVKD. In DNA, the CDR3 is TGTGCCATCAAGGGACAGGGGGACAATGAGACCCAGTACTTC. Amino acids: CAIKGQGDNETQYF.

The V call is TRBV7-9, the J call TRBJ1-1, with D tentatively TRBD1 (6 bases). V was trimmed by 4 bases and J by 4 bases, leaving 10 bases between them. The CDR3 covers 13 residues. CDR1 is SEHNR and CDR2 is FQNEAQ in the germline V gene (reference sequence). This CDR3 reads CASSYRVGTEAFF. As DNA, the CDR3 is TGTGCCAGCAGCTACAGGGTTGGCACTGAAGCTTTCTTT.

This clonotype turned up a few times. The chain joins TRBV18 to TRBJ2-1; 9 nucleotides match TRBD2. Germline V gene data show CDR1 as KGHSH and CDR2 as LQKENI. CDR3 size: 15 residues. The V and J ends lost 4 bases and 6 bases, in that order; junction bases with no gene match: 7. In nucleotides, the CDR3 is TGTGCCAGCTCACTGACTAGCGGACCCTTCAATGAGCAGTTCTTC. Encoded protein: CASSLTSGPFNEQFF.

This clonotype was recorded at least ten times. The genes are TRBV30 and TRBJ1-2; D remains ambiguous. The germline V gene has CDR1 GTSNPN and CDR2 SVGIG (reference sequence). Trimming removed 0 bases from V and 8 bases from J, with 10 bases in between. The CDR3 contains 12 residues. The DNA for the CDR3 is TGTGCCTGGAGTGTTGGGGTCGGCGGCTACACCTTC. Its translation is CAWSVGVGGYTF.

On this clonotype itself: An end of the junction does not agree with germline; a read error may underlie this. This chain joins TRBV20-1 and TRBJ2-2, with 8 bases lining up with TRBD2. The CDR3 covers 14 residues. The V gene's germline CDR1 is DFQATT and CDR2 SNEGSKA (reference sequence). CDR3 in amino acids: CSVNKREFTGELFF. The CDR3 bases are TGCAGTGTTAACAAGCGGGAGTTCACCGGGGAGCTGTTCTTT.

Turning to this clonotype: A much larger clone lies a single base off, so this may be a read error. V gene TRBV10-3 combines with J gene TRBJ2-1; the match to TRBD2 covers 8 bases. Germline trimming cut 10 bases from V and 2 bases from J; bases unmatched to any gene: 19. The CDR3 length is 18 residues. Germline-derived CDR1 and CDR2 are ENHRY and SYGVKD. This CDR3 reads CASSQEGGGGSPYNEQFF. DNA for the CDR3: TGTGCCAGCAGCCAAGAGGGAGGCGGGGGGAGCCCCTACAATGAGCAGTTCTTC.

This sequence joins TRBV18 and TRBJ1-5; D unresolved. Germline V gene data show CDR1 as KGHSH and CDR2 as LQKENI. The ends were cut back, 8 bases at V and 4 bases at J, with 9 bases in the middle. This CDR3 region has 12 residues. The CDR3 protein is CASPPGNQPQHF. The CDR3 DNA is TGTGCCAGCCCGCCAGGAAATCAGCCCCAGCATTTT.

In its sample, this clonotype was seen a few times. A read error may be the cause here, since a much bigger clone is one base away. The chain combines TRBV6-5 with TRBJ2-2; tentative D call: TRBD2 (6 bases). The V gene's germline CDR1 is MNHEY and CDR2 SVGAGI. The CDR3 is 13 amino acids. The CDR3: CASGPGVWGELLF. DNA of the CDR3: TGTGCCAGCGGTCCGGGGGTATGGGGGGAGCTGCTTTTT.

The chain combines TRBV6-4 with TRBJ2-1; 9 bases are a match to TRBD2. Germline CDR1 MRHNA, CDR2 SNTAGT. The CDR3 totals 15 residues. The junction had 7 bases not matched to a gene; V was cut back by 7 bases and J by 3 bases. The CDR3 spells CASNQETSGYNEQFF. The CDR3, as DNA: TGTGCCAGCAATCAAGAGACTAGCGGCTACAATGAGCAGTTCTTC.

The V call is TRBV20-1, the J call TRBJ1-5, with D maybe TRBD1 (6 bases). The V end was cut by 2 bases, the J end by 11 bases, with 19 bases between. CDR3 size: 14 residues. The germline CDR1 and CDR2 sequences are DFQATT and SNEGSKA (reference sequence). The CDR3 DNA reads as TGCAGTGCTAGACTAGCGGGGGGCCAAGAGACCCAGCATTTT. Translated: CSARLAGGQETQHF.

There are many counts of this clonotype. The chain recombines TRBV11-2 with TRBJ2-3; 10 nucleotides align to TRBD1. Germline CDR1 reads SGHAT; CDR2 reads FQNNGV. This CDR3 is built from 15 residues. V trimming: 3 bases; J trimming: 6 bases; junction bases outside the gene matches: 6. CDR3 residues: CASSLRGQGGDTQYF. The CDR3 region has the DNA TGTGCCAGCAGCTTGAGAGGACAGGGGGGGGATACGCAGTATTTT.

This chain uses TRBV20-1 with TRBJ2-1; unclear D gene. This CDR3 region has 15 residues. Trimming shortened V by 5 bases and J by 6 bases, and 20 bases separated the two germline ends. In germline, CDR1 is DFQATT, CDR2 SNEGSKA (reference sequence). The CDR3 protein is CSAGLPAIKTNEQFF. DNA of the CDR3: TGCAGTGCTGGCCTCCCGGCAATTAAAACCAATGAGCAGTTCTTC.

In this sample, this clonotype turned up many times. This rearrangement joins TRBV19 to TRBJ2-1, with 15 bases that match TRBD2. The J segment lost 7 bases and the V segment lost 8 bases, leaving 6 bases of the junction unmatched. The CDR3 is 15 amino acids. The germline CDR1 and CDR2 sequences are LNHDA and SQIVND (reference sequence). CDR3 in amino acids: CASGGTSGRRNEQFF. The CDR3 DNA sequence: TGTGCCAGTGGGGGGACTAGCGGGAGGAGAAATGAGCAGTTCTTC.

This clonotype has ten or more counts. This chain joins TRBV11-2 and TRBJ2-7; D is perhaps TRBD1 (7 bases). CDR3 length: 18 amino acids. Germline lookup yields CDR1 SGHAT and CDR2 FQNNGV. V was shortened by 4 bases and J by 0 bases, with 22 bases between the two germline ends. The CDR3 protein is CASSWPGGGRTFSYEQYF. As DNA, the CDR3 is TGTGCCAGCAGCTGGCCCGGAGGGGGCAGGACGTTCTCCTACGAGCAGTACTTC.

This clonotype was found once. Given a much more abundant clone one base away, this may be a read error. The chain is built from TRBV11-2 and TRBJ2-3, with D maybe TRBD2 (5 bases). The CDR3 contains 13 residues. Looked up from germline, CDR1 is SGHAT and CDR2 is FQNNGV. In DNA, the CDR3 is TGTGCCAGCAGTTTGCTAGCAACAGCTACGCAGTATTTT. Encoded protein: CASSLLATATQYF.

This chain connects TRBV6-2 or TRBV6-3 to TRBJ1-5, with D possibly called TRBD1 or TRBD2 (5 bases each). Matching the DNA end better, TRBJ2-3 makes the J call doubtful. The germline V gene encodes CDR1 MNHEY and CDR2 SVGEGT. The CDR3 loop spans 17 amino acids. The CDR3 bases are TGTGCCAGCAGTCCACGCTTTTCAGGGACCGGGGCAGATACGCAGTATTTT. Protein product: CASSPRFSGTGADTQYF.

This clonotype was counted ten times or more. The chain joins TRBV9 to TRBJ2-3; a weak D match, TRBD2 (6 bases). The CDR3 is 16 amino acids. Germline CDR1 reads SGDLS; CDR2 reads YYNGEE. Trimming pared 0 bases from V and 6 bases from J, leaving 17 bases between. CDR3 nucleotides: TGTGCCAGCAGCGTAGACCCCCTGACTAGTTCCGATACGCAGTATTTT. It codes for CASSVDPLTSSDTQYF.

There are a few counts of this clonotype. Given a much more abundant clone one base away, this may be a read error. Here the CDR3 omits its conserved ending phenylalanine or tryptophan, so a read error is the likely source. The V call is TRBV5-1, the J call TRBJ2-2; D possibly corresponds to TRBD2 (6 bases). Germline CDR1 SGHRS, CDR2 YFSETQ. The CDR3 is made up of 15 amino acids. Trimming stripped 5 bases from V and 1 base from J, with 12 bases between. The CDR3 reads CASRIAEMNTGELFS. The CDR3 nucleotides are TGCGCCAGCAGAATAGCGGAAATGAACACCGGGGAGCTGTTTTCT.